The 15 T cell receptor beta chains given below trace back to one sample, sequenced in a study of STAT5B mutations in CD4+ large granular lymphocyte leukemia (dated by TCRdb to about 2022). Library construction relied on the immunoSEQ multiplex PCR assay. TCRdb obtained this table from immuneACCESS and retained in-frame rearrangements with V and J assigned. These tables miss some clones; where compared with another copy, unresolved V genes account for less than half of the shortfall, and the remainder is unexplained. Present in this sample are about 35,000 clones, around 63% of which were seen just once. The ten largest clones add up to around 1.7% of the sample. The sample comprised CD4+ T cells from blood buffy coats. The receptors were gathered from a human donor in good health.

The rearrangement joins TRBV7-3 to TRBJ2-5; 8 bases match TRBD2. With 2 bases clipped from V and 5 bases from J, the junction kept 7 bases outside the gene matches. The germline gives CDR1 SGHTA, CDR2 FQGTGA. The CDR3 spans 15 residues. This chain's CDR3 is CASSLHRGGLETQYF. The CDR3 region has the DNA TGTGCCAGCAGCTTACATCGGGGGGGCCTCGAGACCCAGTACTTC.

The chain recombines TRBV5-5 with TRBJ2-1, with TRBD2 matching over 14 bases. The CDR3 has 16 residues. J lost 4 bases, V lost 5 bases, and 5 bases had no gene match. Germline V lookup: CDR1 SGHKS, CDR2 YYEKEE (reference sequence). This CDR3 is CASRLGLAGGYNEQFF. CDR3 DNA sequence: TGTGCCAGCAGACTCGGACTAGCGGGGGGATACAATGAGCAGTTCTTC.

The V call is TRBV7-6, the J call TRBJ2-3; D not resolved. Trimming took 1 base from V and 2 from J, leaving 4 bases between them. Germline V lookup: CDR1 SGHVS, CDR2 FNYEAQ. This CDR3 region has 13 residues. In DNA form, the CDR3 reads TGTGCCAGCAGCTTAGGGGTCACAGATACGCAGTATTTT. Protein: CASSLGVTDTQYF.

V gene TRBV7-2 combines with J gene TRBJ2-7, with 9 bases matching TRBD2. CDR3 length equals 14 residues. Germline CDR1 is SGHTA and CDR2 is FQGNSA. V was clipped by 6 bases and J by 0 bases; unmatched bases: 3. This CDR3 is CASSSSGDSYEQYF. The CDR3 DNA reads TGTGCCAGCAGTTCTAGCGGGGACTCCTACGAGCAGTACTTC.

CDR3 DNA sequence: TGCAGCGTTGAACGGGACACAGGAAACACCATATATTTT. Encoded protein: CSVERDTGNTIYF. The chain joins TRBV29-1 to TRBJ1-3; weak D call: TRBD1 (6 bases). Germline V gene sequence: CDR1 SQVTM, CDR2 ANQGSEA. The CDR3 totals 13 residues. V was cut by 2 bases and J by 4 bases, with 9 bases left in between.

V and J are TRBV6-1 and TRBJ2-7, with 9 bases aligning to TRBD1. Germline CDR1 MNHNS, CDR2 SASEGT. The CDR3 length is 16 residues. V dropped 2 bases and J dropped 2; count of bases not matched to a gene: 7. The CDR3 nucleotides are TGTGCCAGCAGTGAACCGGGACAGGGAAAGGCCTACGAGCAGTACTTC. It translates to CASSEPGQGKAYEQYF.

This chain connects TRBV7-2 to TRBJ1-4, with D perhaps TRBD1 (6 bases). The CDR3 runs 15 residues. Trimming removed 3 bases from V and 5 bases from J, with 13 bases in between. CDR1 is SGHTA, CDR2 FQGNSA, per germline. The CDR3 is CASSFGGHGNEKLFF. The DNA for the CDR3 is TGTGCCAGCAGCTTCGGGGGACACGGGAATGAAAAACTGTTTTTT.

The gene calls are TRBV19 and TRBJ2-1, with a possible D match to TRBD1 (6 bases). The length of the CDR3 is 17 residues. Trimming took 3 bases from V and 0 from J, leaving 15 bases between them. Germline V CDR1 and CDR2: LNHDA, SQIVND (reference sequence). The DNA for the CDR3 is TGTGCCAGTAGTATGTTCGTGGGGGCGAGCTCCTACAATGAGCAGTTCTTC. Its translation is CASSMFVGASSYNEQFF.

In DNA, the CDR3 is TGTGCCAGCAGTGCCAGCATCAGGGAGACCCAGTACTTC. Amino acid sequence: CASSASIRETQYF. The chain couples TRBV6-1 to TRBJ2-5; no firm D call. V shed 4 bases and J shed 5 bases, with 11 bases lying between them. This CDR3 spans 13 amino acids. The germline V gene has CDR1 MNHNS and CDR2 SASEGT.

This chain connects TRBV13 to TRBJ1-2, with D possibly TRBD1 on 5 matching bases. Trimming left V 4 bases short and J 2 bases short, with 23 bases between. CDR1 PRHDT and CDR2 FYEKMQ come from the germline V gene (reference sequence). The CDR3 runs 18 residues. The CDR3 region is CASSSWQLVSGGNYGYTF. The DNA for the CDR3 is TGTGCCAGCAGCTCATGGCAATTGGTGTCCGGGGGGAACTATGGCTACACCTTC.

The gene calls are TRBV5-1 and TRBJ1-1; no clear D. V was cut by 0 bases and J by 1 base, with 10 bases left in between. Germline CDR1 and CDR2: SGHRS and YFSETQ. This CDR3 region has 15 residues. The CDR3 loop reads CASSLGSIANTEAFF. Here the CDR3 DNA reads TGCGCCAGCAGCTTGGGGAGTATTGCGAACACTGAAGCTTTCTTT.

CDR3 sequence (DNA): TGTGCCAGCAGTGACAAAAACTCTGGAAACACCATATATTTT. It codes for CASSDKNSGNTIYF. This chain joins TRBV6-1 and TRBJ1-3; D is ambiguous. CDR3 length: 14 residues. Germline V CDR1 and CDR2: MNHNS, SASEGT. V lost 3 bases to trimming and J lost 0 bases, with 6 bases between them.

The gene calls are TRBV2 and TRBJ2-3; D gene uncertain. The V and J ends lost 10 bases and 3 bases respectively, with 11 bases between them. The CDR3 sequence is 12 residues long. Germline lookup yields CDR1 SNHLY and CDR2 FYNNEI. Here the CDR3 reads CATNPVTDTQYF. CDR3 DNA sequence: TGTGCCACCAACCCAGTGACAGATACGCAGTATTTT.

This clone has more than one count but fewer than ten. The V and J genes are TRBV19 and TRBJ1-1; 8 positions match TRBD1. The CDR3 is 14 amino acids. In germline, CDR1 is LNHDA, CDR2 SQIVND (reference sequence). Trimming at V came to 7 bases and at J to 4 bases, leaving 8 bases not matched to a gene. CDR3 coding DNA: TGTGCCAGTACCTCCGGACAGGGAGGCACTGAAGCTTTCTTT. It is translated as CASTSGQGGTEAFF.

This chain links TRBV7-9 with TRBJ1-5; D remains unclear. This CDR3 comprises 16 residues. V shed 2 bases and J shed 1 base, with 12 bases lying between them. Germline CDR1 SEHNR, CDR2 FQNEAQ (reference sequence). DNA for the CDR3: TGTGCCAGCAGCTTAAATGGAGGGATGAGCAATCAGCCCCAGCATTTT. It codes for CASSLNGGMSNQPQHF.